The 19 T cell receptor beta chains listed next were all sequenced from one sample in a study of patients and donors after allogeneic stem cell transplantation. MiXCR, applied by TCRdb to the RT-PCR reads, yields one record per CDR3 protein. The repertoire holds some 960,000 distinct CDR3 sequences, with more than 15% as singletons. Sequencing input: blood, either unsorted or a sorted T cell fraction (not recorded which). These receptors originate from a human donor who was either an allogeneic HSCT recipient or a stem cell or donor lymphocyte infusion donor (not recorded which). It is not recorded whose cells these are; they may come from a transplant donor.

J is TRBJ2-7 and V is TRBV7-9, with TRBD2 identical over 7 bases. Trimming took 6 bases from V and 5 from J; bases not matched to a gene: 16. The CDR3 totals 16 residues. Germline CDR1 SEHNR, CDR2 FQNEAQ (reference sequence). CDR3 protein: CASSRLGASGNNEQYF. Written as DNA, the CDR3 is TGTGCCAGCAGTCGCCTTGGGGCTAGCGGAAATAACGAGCAGTACTTC. The variable domain in full, with the rest retrieved from reference TRBV7-9 and TRBJ2-7, is DTGVSQNPRHKITKRGQNVTFRCDPISEHNRLYWYRQTLGQGPEFLTYFQNEAQLEKSRLLSDRFSAERPKGSFSTLEIQRTEQGDSAMYLCASSRLGASGNNEQYFGPGTRLTVT.

The chain recombines TRBV4-1 with TRBJ2-3; D remains unclear. The V gene's germline CDR1 is MGHRA and CDR2 YSYEKL. This CDR3 region has 16 residues. Trimming removed 2 bases from V and 3 bases from J, with 15 bases in between. In nucleotides, the CDR3 is TGCGCCAGCAGCCAACTATCCACTCTGGTTACAGATACGCAGTATTTT. Its translation: CASSQLSTLVTDTQYF.

V gene TRBV18 combines with J gene TRBJ1-5; D possibly corresponds to TRBD1 (6 bases). This CDR3 has 15 residues. Germline V lookup: CDR1 KGHSH, CDR2 LQKENI. The germline V and J ends were trimmed by 1 base and 4 bases, with 11 bases remaining between them. The CDR3 DNA reads as TGTGCCAGCTCACCACTCAGGGGACTGAATCAGCCCCAGCATTTT. Amino acids: CASSPLRGLNQPQHF.

This chain links TRBV29-1 with TRBJ2-7, with TRBD2 matching 9 bases. CDR1 is SQVTM, CDR2 ANQGSEA, per germline. The J segment lost 1 base and the V segment lost 2 bases, leaving 9 bases of the junction unmatched. This CDR3 spans 16 amino acids. The DNA for the CDR3 is TGCAGCGTTGAATCCCTTAGCGGGGGACCTTCCTACGAGCAGTACTTC. Amino acid sequence: CSVESLSGGPSYEQYF.

The gene calls are TRBV15 and TRBJ2-3; 7 nucleotides align to TRBD1. Germline CDR1 reads LNHNV; CDR2 reads YYDKDF (reference sequence). CDR3 length: 16 amino acids. With V trimmed by 0 bases and J by 5 bases, 8 bases remained unmatched. CDR3 amino acids: CATSRDLTAGGDTQYF. The CDR3 DNA is TGTGCCACCAGCAGAGATCTAACGGCAGGGGGAGATACGCAGTATTTT.

The J gene is TRBJ1-2, the V gene TRBV6-5; D gene ambiguous. Germline V gene sequence: CDR1 MNHEY, CDR2 SVGAGI. The V gene lost 0 bases and the J gene lost 8 bases, with 16 bases spanning the gap. CDR3 size: 15 residues. The CDR3 DNA reads as TGTGCCAGCAGTTACTCACCGGACGGTAGGGAGGGCTACACCTTC. Protein product: CASSYSPDGREGYTF.

The chain has TRBV12-3 or TRBV12-4 and TRBJ2-4; TRBD1 is a possible D gene (6 bases). This CDR3 has 19 amino acids. V lost 0 bases, J lost 0 bases, and 18 bases lay in between. In nucleotides, the CDR3 is TGTGCCAGCAGTTTAGCCGCAGGGGCCATGCAACTAGCCAAAAACATTCAGTACTTC. Translated, it gives CASSLAAGAMQLAKNIQYF.

The chain is built from TRBV27 and TRBJ1-1; the D gene is possibly TRBD1 (6 bases). The V end lost 7 bases, the J end lost 1 base, and 13 bases lay between the germline ends. This CDR3 is 14 amino acids long. CDR1 is MNHEY and CDR2 is SMNVEV in the germline V gene (reference sequence). The CDR3 DNA is TGTGCCAGCAAACAGGGTGTGGGGAACACTGAAGCTTTCTTT. Translated, it gives CASKQGVGNTEAFF.

The chain combines TRBV6-5 with TRBJ2-6; D gene uncertain. The ends were cut back, 2 bases at V and 0 bases at J, with 11 bases in the middle. CDR3 length: 17 amino acids. CDR1 and CDR2 (germline): MNHEY, SVGAGI. The CDR3: CASSYSKINSGANVLTF. Written as DNA, the CDR3 is TGTGCCAGCAGTTACAGTAAAATCAACTCTGGGGCCAACGTCCTGACTTTC.

This clonotype was observed many times. The rearrangement links TRBV7-8 to TRBJ2-5; TRBD2 agrees at 7 bases. CDR3 length equals 19 residues. The germline V gene has CDR1 SGHVS and CDR2 FQNEAQ. The V segment lost 1 base and the J segment 5 bases; nucleotides outside the gene matches: 19. The CDR3 DNA reads as TGTGCCAGCAGCTTAGGCCCAAGGAGCGGGACCACGGAGGTCGAGACCCAGTACTTC. Protein: CASSLGPRSGTTEVETQYF. Using reference TRBV7-8 and TRBJ2-5 for the parts outside the CDR3, the full variable domain is GAGVSQSPRYKVAKRGQDVALRCDPISGHVSLFWYQQALGQGPEFLTYFQNEAQLDKSGLPSDRFFAERPEGSVSTLKIQRTQQEDSAVYLCASSLGPRSGTTEVETQYFGPGTRLLVL.

This clonotype was found a few times. The chain is built from TRBV6-1 and TRBJ1-2; perhaps TRBD1 as D (5 bases). The ends were cut back, 2 bases at V and 6 bases at J, with 10 bases in the middle. The CDR3 runs 13 residues. Looked up from germline, CDR1 is MNHNS and CDR2 is SASEGT. The CDR3 here is CASSERGVHGYTF. In nucleotides, the CDR3 is TGTGCCAGCAGTGAAAGAGGGGTGCATGGCTACACCTTC.

This clonotype was seen a few times. The chain is built from TRBV15 and TRBJ2-1, with D possibly matching TRBD2 (6 bases). Trimming took off 1 base at V and 4 bases at J, with 14 bases between the two ends. The length of the CDR3 is 16 residues. The V gene's germline CDR1 is LNHNV and CDR2 YYDKDF (reference sequence). CDR3 protein: CATSRGRETLYNEQFF. The CDR3, as DNA: TGTGCCACCAGCAGAGGCCGGGAGACCCTTTACAATGAGCAGTTCTTC.

V and J are TRBV6-2 or TRBV6-3 and TRBJ1-1; D call uncertain. The CDR3 length is 15 residues. V shed 4 bases and J shed 3 bases, with 15 bases lying between them. Germline-derived CDR1 and CDR2 are MNHEY and SVGEGT. CDR3 DNA sequence: TGTGCCAGCAGTTTTGGCGCTTTTGAGGACACTGAAGCTTTCTTT. This sequence encodes CASSFGAFEDTEAFF.

The chain links TRBV5-1 to TRBJ2-3, with TRBD2 identical over 10 bases. J was trimmed by 7 bases and V by 0 bases; bases with no gene match: 2. This CDR3 is built from 14 residues. The germline V gene has CDR1 SGHRS and CDR2 YFSETQ. The DNA for the CDR3 is TGCGCCAGCAGCTTGGCGGGACTAGCGCATACGCAGTATTTT. It translates to CASSLAGLAHTQYF.

This clonotype was recorded a few times. The gene calls are TRBV5-6 and TRBJ1-2; the match to TRBD1 covers 8 bases. J gave up 4 bases and V 4 bases, and 9 bases lay outside the gene matches. The CDR3 sequence is 15 residues long. CDR1 is SGHDT and CDR2 is YYEEEE in the germline V gene. The CDR3 DNA sequence: TGTGCCAGCAGCCAAAATAAGGACAGGGCCTATGGCTACACCTTC. Residues: CASSQNKDRAYGYTF.

This clonotype was picked up a small number of times. V gene TRBV20-1 combines with J gene TRBJ2-7; 9 bases map to TRBD1. Per the germline V gene, CDR1 is DFQATT and CDR2 is SNEGSKA (reference sequence). Trimming took 4 bases from V and 6 from J; bases not matched to a gene: 4. The CDR3 is made up of 12 amino acids. The CDR3 nucleotides read TGCAGTGCTATACAGGGGGCGTCCGAGCAGTACTTC. It codes for CSAIQGASEQYF.

The rearrangement links TRBV7-9 to TRBJ1-1; D unresolved. Germline assignment: CDR1 SEHNR and CDR2 FQNEAQ (reference sequence). The CDR3 has 14 residues. The V and J ends lost 4 bases and 4 bases respectively, with 13 bases between them. The CDR3 nucleotides are TGTGCCAGCAGCTACAATGGGCGCAGCACTGAAGCTTTCTTT. Protein sequence: CASSYNGRSTEAFF.

In this sample, this clonotype turned up many times. V usage is TRBV6-1 and J usage is TRBJ2-3; TRBD2 matches 13 bases. J was trimmed by 0 bases and V by 5 bases; bases with no gene match: 8. From germline, CDR1 is MNHNS and CDR2 SASEGT. CDR3 length: 18 residues. The CDR3 here is CASSHGTSGVRSTDTQYF. CDR3 DNA: TGTGCCAGCAGTCACGGGACTAGCGGGGTGAGAAGCACAGATACGCAGTATTTT.

This clonotype has a handful of counts. This sequence joins TRBV9 and TRBJ2-1; D is possibly TRBD1 or TRBD2 (5 bases each). Trimming left V 7 bases short and J 9 bases short, with 17 bases between. The germline gives CDR1 SGDLS, CDR2 YYNGEE. The CDR3 covers 13 residues. CDR3 in amino acids: CASGGWGQGEQFF. CDR3 sequence (DNA): TGTGCCAGCGGGGGTTGGGGTCAAGGTGAGCAGTTCTTC.